These T cell receptor beta chains were read from a single sample in a study of CD8 T cells in Susac syndrome. A single record per CDR3 protein comes from TCRdb applying MiXCR to the immunoSEQ multiplex PCR reads. The table records 150,000 to 200,000 distinct CDR3 sequences, over 85% of them present only once. Sequencing was done on a sample of CD4+ T cells from PBMCs. All receptors come from a human donor in good health. Both conserved end residues are part of each CDR3. The D gene is left open where the match is weak. Clone size, where shown, is once, few, many, or a class for clones that have expanded.

- | TRBJ2-7 | - | TRBV13 | CASSQGRRVYEQYF | TGTGCCAGCAGCCAGGGACGGAGGGTCTACGAGCAGTACTTC
TRBD1 | TRBJ2-2 | - | TRBV19 | CASSPGSGQGDTGELFF | TGTGCCAGTAGTCCCGGGTCCGGACAGGGGGACACCGGGGAGCTGTTTTTT
- | TRBJ1-4 | - | TRBV19 | CASSQRATNEKLFF | TGTGCCAGTAGTCAGCGGGCAACTAATGAAAAACTGTTTTTT
TRBD2 | TRBJ2-1 | - | TRBV20-1 | CSARPSGGDQFF | TGCAGTGCCAGGCCTAGCGGGGGGGACCAGTTCTTC
- | TRBJ2-2 | - | TRBV9 | CASSVRPTGELFF | TGTGCCAGCAGCGTTCGGCCCACCGGGGAGCTGTTTTTT
- | TRBJ2-1 | - | TRBV5-4 | CASSPRTAYNEQFF | TGTGCCAGCAGCCCGAGGACTGCCTACAATGAGCAGTTCTTC
- | TRBJ2-3 | - | TRBV10-3 | CATARTVSTDTQYF | TGTGCCACCGCAAGGACAGTTTCCACAGATACGCAGTATTTT
- | TRBJ1-4 | - | TRBV2 | CASSERRLEKLFF | TGTGCCAGCAGTGAACGACGGCTGGAAAAACTGTTTTTT
- | TRBJ1-2 | - | TRBV20-1 | CSARDWASDVGYTF | TGCAGTGCTAGAGATTGGGCCTCGGACGTTGGCTACACCTTC
- | TRBJ1-2 | once | TRBV20-1 | CSARVRDSAMYGYTF | TGCAGTGCTAGAGTGAGGGATTCAGCAATGTATGGCTACACCTTC
TRBD2 | TRBJ2-1 | - | TRBV3-1 | CASSQDVGTSIQFYNEQFF | TGTGCCAGCAGCCAAGACGTGGGGACTAGCATTCAGTTTTACAATGAGCAGTTCTTC
- | TRBJ2-6 | - | TRBV30 | CAWSRGANVLTF | TGTGCCTGGAGTCGTGGGGCCAACGTCCTGACTTTC
TRBD1 | TRBJ1-1 | once | TRBV27 | CASSSTGDDTEAFF | TGTGCCAGCAGTTCGACAGGGGACGACACTGAAGCTTTCTTT
TRBD1 | TRBJ2-3 | - | TRBV7-3 | CASSYLTGQGADTQYF | TGTGCCAGCAGCTACTTAACGGGACAGGGGGCAGATACGCAGTATTTT
TRBD2 | TRBJ2-1 | few | TRBV9 | CASSVEVRGGNNEQFF | TGTGCCAGCAGCGTAGAGGTTCGGGGGGGAAACAATGAGCAGTTCTTC
- | TRBJ1-5 | - | TRBV27 | CASSLYAGLPQHF | TGTGCCAGCAGTTTATACGCGGGCCTGCCCCAGCATTTT
- | TRBJ1-4 | - | TRBV5-4 | CASSGPREGLQKLFF | TGTGCCAGCAGCGGACCCAGGGAGGGTCTTCAAAAACTGTTTTTT
- | TRBJ2-5 | - | TRBV7-2 | CASSFDRETQYF | TGTGCCAGCAGCTTCGACCGGGAGACCCAGTACTTC
TRBD1 | TRBJ1-6 | - | TRBV6-5 | CASSRTGSDSPLHF | TGTGCCAGCAGTAGGACAGGGTCGGATTCACCCCTCCACTTT
- | TRBJ2-6 | - | TRBV10-3 | CAISFSRGFSGANVLTF | TGTGCCATCAGTTTCTCCCGGGGTTTTTCTGGGGCCAACGTCCTGACTTTC
TRBD2 | TRBJ2-7 | - | TRBV20-1 | CSAKGMETTSGGYEQYF | TGCAGTGCCAAGGGTATGGAGACGACTAGCGGGGGGTACGAGCAGTACTTC
- | TRBJ1-6 | - | TRBV5-6 | CASSSPKTFSPLHF | TGTGCCAGCAGCTCCCCGAAAACGTTTTCACCCCTCCACTTT
- | TRBJ2-5 | - | TRBV7-9 | CASSSGAGRETQYF | TGTGCCAGCAGCTCTGGGGCCGGGAGAGAGACCCAGTACTTC
- | TRBJ2-2 | - | TRBV5-1 | CASSMTSGPGELFF | TGCGCCAGCAGCATGACATCCGGCCCCGGGGAGCTGTTTTTT
TRBD1 | TRBJ2-1 | - | TRBV6-5 | CASSHGRRTGVSYNEQFF | TGTGCCAGCAGTCACGGCAGGCGGACAGGGGTATCCTACAATGAGCAGTTCTTC
- | TRBJ1-2 | - | TRBV3-1 | CASSQHREVRGYTF | TGTGCCAGCAGCCAGCACAGGGAGGTGAGGGGCTACACCTTC
- | TRBJ2-7 | once | TRBV20-1 | CSARALGQSPYEQYF | TGCAGTGCTAGAGCCCTAGGACAGTCACCCTACGAGCAGTACTTC
- | TRBJ2-5 | - | TRBV29-1 | CSAGLYEETQYF | TGCAGCGCGGGACTCTATGAAGAGACCCAGTACTTC
- | TRBJ2-7 | - | TRBV6-2/TRBV6-3 | CASSSLPGSSSYEQYF | TGTGCCAGCAGCTCCTTACCAGGGTCGAGCTCCTACGAGCAGTACTTC
- | TRBJ1-2 | - | TRBV30 | CASTGYYGYTF | TGTGCCTCTACAGGGTACTATGGCTACACCTTC
TRBD1 | TRBJ1-1 | - | TRBV29-1 | CSVTWTGGDTEAFF | TGCAGCGTTACATGGACAGGGGGAGACACTGAAGCTTTCTTT
- | TRBJ2-1 | - | TRBV2 | CASRKGPLGDEQFF | TGTGCCAGCAGGAAGGGACCACTTGGCGATGAGCAGTTCTTC
- | TRBJ1-1 | - | TRBV7-2 | CASSPPWPYTEAFF | TGTGCCAGCAGCCCTCCCTGGCCCTACACTGAAGCTTTCTTT
TRBD1 | TRBJ1-4 | - | TRBV20-1 | CSATWDRGIVGEKLFF | TGCAGTGCTACCTGGGACAGGGGAATAGTGGGTGAAAAACTGTTTTTT
- | TRBJ1-1 | - | TRBV6-5 | CASLTGGTEAFF | TGTGCCAGCTTAACGGGGGGGACAGAAGCTTTCTTT
- | TRBJ1-2 | - | TRBV3-1 | CASSQAEGDGGYTF | TGTGCCAGCAGCCAAGCTGAGGGGGATGGCGGCTACACCTTC
- | TRBJ2-7 | - | TRBV6-6 | CASRQGQSYNEQYF | TGTGCCAGCAGGCAAGGACAGTCTTATAACGAGCAGTACTTC
- | TRBJ2-7 | - | TRBV2 | CASSELGEQYF | TGTGCCAGCAGTGAATTGGGGGAGCAGTACTTC
- | TRBJ1-6 | once | TRBV2 | CASSADYNSPLHF | TGTGCCAGCAGTGCTGATTATAATTCACCCCTCCACTTT
- | TRBJ1-1 | - | TRBV5-1 | CASSPTAMNTEAFF | TGCGCCAGCAGCCCCACGGCTATGAACACTGAAGCTTTCTTT
TRBD1 | TRBJ2-5 | - | TRBV12-3/TRBV12-4 | CASTGQNNQETQYF | TGTGCCAGCACGGGACAGAATAACCAAGAGACCCAGTACTTC
TRBD1 | TRBJ2-5 | once | TRBV5-1 | CASTWGTGQETQYF | TGCGCCAGCACCTGGGGGACAGGGCAAGAGACCCAGTACTTC
- | TRBJ1-2 | - | TRBV9 | CASSGGTPGISGYTF | TGTGCCAGCAGCGGGGGGACGCCGGGGATATCCGGCTACACCTTC
- | TRBJ1-3 | - | TRBV3-1 | CASSVGTAGNTIYF | TGTGCCAGCAGCGTCGGGACCGCTGGAAACACCATATATTTT
TRBD1 | TRBJ1-1 | - | TRBV3-1 | CASSQGDRQNTEAFF | TGTGCCAGCAGCCAAGGGGACAGACAGAACACTGAAGCTTTCTTT
- | TRBJ2-3 | - | TRBV9 | CASSVRGQQDTQYF | TGTGCCAGCAGCGTCCGGGGCCAACAAGATACGCAGTATTTT
- | TRBJ1-6 | once | TRBV6-5 | CASRGLGISNSPLHF | TGTGCCAGCAGGGGGTTAGGGATTAGCAATTCACCCCTCCACTTT
- | TRBJ2-1 | - | TRBV7-2 | CASSSQSHEQFF | TGTGCCAGCAGCTCCCAAAGCCATGAGCAGTTCTTC
- | TRBJ2-5 | - | TRBV4-2 | CASSQKGGETQYF | TGTGCCAGCAGCCAAAAGGGAGGAGAGACCCAGTACTTC
- | TRBJ1-5 | - | TRBV23-1 | CASSPGTDPAISPQHF | TGCGCCAGCAGTCCCGGGACGGACCCCGCAATCAGCCCCCAGCATTTT
- | TRBJ1-1 | - | TRBV6-2/TRBV6-3 | CASSYFRHTEAFF | TGTGCCAGCAGTTACTTCCGCCACACTGAAGCTTTCTTT
- | TRBJ1-1 | - | TRBV12-3/TRBV12-4 | CASSSNGRAEAFF | TGTGCCAGCAGTTCAAATGGTCGGGCTGAAGCTTTCTTT
- | TRBJ1-1 | few | TRBV5-6 | CASSLYGKNTEAFF | TGTGCCAGCAGCTTGTACGGGAAGAACACTGAAGCTTTCTTT
TRBD1 | TRBJ1-2 | - | TRBV5-1 | CASSSGQGLVGYTF | TGCGCCAGCAGCTCGGGACAGGGGTTGGTTGGCTACACCTTC
- | TRBJ2-3 | - | TRBV3-1 | CASRQGSTDTQYF | TGTGCCAGCAGACAGGGAAGCACAGATACGCAGTATTTT